This T cell receptor beta chain is from a study of cytomegalovirus exposure and HLA in healthy donors. The PCR made use of 60 Vbeta and 13 Jbeta primers. Using immunoSEQ multiplex PCR, the repertoire was profiled, and TCRdb retains in-frame clones only, with some absent. The sample has around 99,000 clones, around 70% seen once. With V trimmed by 4 bases and J by 7 bases, 9 bases remained unmatched. Germline V CDR1 and CDR2: SGHRS, YFSETQ. The CDR3 spans 16 residues. Concerning this clone itself: Its antigen remains unknown.

Findings and caveats of the study: Follow-up analysis later connected one missense variant in DCLRE1C with trimming of TCR beta V- and J-genes. Earlier analysis found most TCR beta V segments productive about 87% or about 30% of the time. Some segments of the V type, notably TRBV6-2 and TRBV6-3, were excluded as indistinguishable.

Donors were nominally healthy when sampled, though unrecorded immune exposures were likely. The genes are TRBV5-1 and TRBJ2-1; 12 bases align to TRBD2. The receptor's source is a woman in her seventies in good health and CMV-seropositive. Sample: PBMCs. In DNA, the CDR3 is TGCGCCAGCAGCCCCGAACCCGGGACTAGCGGGAATGAGCAGTTCTTC. It yields the protein CASSPEPGTSGNEQFF.